What follows are 27 T cell receptor beta chains derived from one specimen sequenced in a study of T cells in Graves' hyperthyroidism and ophthalmopathy. Amplification of TCR beta CDR3 regions was performed using RNA transcripts as template. When the TCR CDR3 underwent first-round RT-PCR, the HTBI primer set was used. TCRdb ran MiXCR on the multiplex PCR reads and lists one entry per CDR3 protein. Of about 600,000 distinct CDR3 sequences in the sample, roughly 15% were seen once. The sample was blood. Receptors originate from a woman aged 45-59 years with Graves' ophthalmopathy.

This clonotype was observed many times. The chain uses TRBV7-9 and TRBJ2-3; D is perhaps TRBD1 (6 bases). The germline CDR1 and CDR2 sequences are SEHNR and FQNEAQ (reference sequence). The ends were cut back, 3 bases at V and 7 bases at J, with 14 bases in the middle. The CDR3 sequence is 14 residues long. The CDR3 protein is CASSFDSGAYTQYF. The CDR3 bases are TGTGCCAGCAGCTTTGACTCAGGGGCGTATACGCAGTATTTT.

This clonotype was recorded many times. The gene calls are TRBV24-1 and TRBJ2-1, with 8 bases identical to TRBD2. Trimming at V came to 4 bases and at J to 2 bases, leaving 6 bases not matched to a gene. Per the germline V gene, CDR1 is KGHDR and CDR2 is SFDVKD. CDR3 length equals 16 residues. CDR3 nucleotide sequence: TGTGCCACCAGTGAGTTGGCGGGAGGCCCCTACAATGAGCAGTTCTTC. This gives the protein CATSELAGGPYNEQFF.

This clonotype has at least ten counts. The chain employs TRBV13 and TRBJ2-5, with D maybe TRBD2 (5 bases). The length of the CDR3 is 12 residues. Germline-derived CDR1 and CDR2 are PRHDT and FYEKMQ (reference sequence). Trimming left V 8 bases short and J 5 bases short, with 12 bases between. CDR3: CASSQREETQYF. The CDR3 region has the DNA TGTGCCAGCTCCCAGAGGGAGGAGACCCAGTACTTC.

The table lists this clonotype with many counts. The chain combines TRBV2 with TRBJ1-6; no reliable D call. V was pared by 4 bases and J by 4 bases, with 8 bases between. CDR1 is SNHLY and CDR2 is FYNNEI in the germline V gene. This CDR3 has 14 residues. The CDR3 DNA is TGTGCCAGCAGTGTAGACAATTATAATTCACCCCTCCACTTT. It translates to CASSVDNYNSPLHF.

This clonotype was seen many times. The chain joins TRBV7-3 to TRBJ2-2; D not resolved. CDR3 length equals 14 residues. The V gene's germline CDR1 is SGHTA and CDR2 FQGTGA. V gave up 5 bases and J gave up 0 bases, with 7 bases separating them. CDR3 in amino acids: CASSAVANTGELFF. The DNA of the CDR3 is TGTGCCAGCAGCGCGGTAGCGAACACCGGGGAGCTGTTTTTT.

The V call is TRBV5-1, the J call TRBJ1-6; D perhaps matches TRBD1 (6 bases). Trimming removed 1 base from V and 9 bases from J, with 11 bases in between. The CDR3 has 14 amino acids. Germline CDR1 is SGHRS and CDR2 is YFSETQ. CDR3 bases: TGCGCCAGCAGCTTGAACAGGGATGGTTCACCCCTCCACTTT. It translates to CASSLNRDGSPLHF.

The table lists this clonotype with a count of one. Just one base apart from a much larger clone, this may be a read error. This chain links TRBV28 with TRBJ2-3; 9 bases agree with TRBD2. The CDR3 loop spans 23 amino acids. Germline V gives CDR1 MDHEN, CDR2 SYDVKM. V lost 7 bases and J lost 1; bases outside the gene matches: 30. CDR3 nucleotides: TGTGCCAGCAAGAGGCAAGCCCTAACGACTAGCGGAGGAAGAGGGGGCGGCACAGATACGCAGTATTTT. This translates into CASKRQALTTSGGRGGGTDTQYF. The full variable domain, its missing parts supplied by reference TRBV28 and TRBJ2-3, is DVKVTQSSRYLVKRTGEKVFLECVQDMDHENMFWYRQDPGLGLRLIYFSYDVKMKEKGDIPEGYSVSREKKERFSLILESASTNQTSMYLCASKRQALTTSGGRGGGTDTQYFGPGTRLTVL.

This clonotype showed up many times. The rearrangement links TRBV27 to TRBJ2-1; D might be TRBD2 (5 bases). The CDR3 extends over 15 amino acids. Germline-derived CDR1 and CDR2 are MNHEY and SMNVEV (reference sequence). The V end was cut by 5 bases, the J end by 7 bases, with 18 bases between. The CDR3 DNA sequence: TGTGCCAGCAGTCCAGATAGAGCGTCGGGGAATGAGCAGTTCTTC. The encoded protein is CASSPDRASGNEQFF.

This clonotype was observed at least ten times. This chain connects TRBV6-1 to TRBJ2-1; 9 bases are shared with TRBD2. This CDR3 is 16 amino acids long. J gave up 6 bases and V 2 bases, and 8 bases lay outside the gene matches. Germline values: CDR1 MNHNS, CDR2 SASEGT. The CDR3 DNA follows: TGTGCCAGCAGTGAAACTGGGGCGGGAGGGCCCAATGAGCAGTTCTTC. Protein: CASSETGAGGPNEQFF.

This clonotype was detected only a few times. The V and J genes are TRBV20-1 and TRBJ2-7; D is ambiguous. V was trimmed by 1 base and J by 0 bases, leaving 10 bases between them. Germline CDR1 reads DFQATT; CDR2 reads SNEGSKA (reference sequence). The CDR3 runs to 14 residues. In DNA form, the CDR3 reads TGCAGTGCTAGAGCTCCGCAGAGCTCCTACGAGCAGTACTTC. This sequence encodes CSARAPQSSYEQYF.

This clonotype occurred many times. This chain connects TRBV5-1 to TRBJ2-1; tentative D call: TRBD2 (6 bases). Per germline, CDR1 SGHRS and CDR2 YFSETQ. The CDR3 runs 15 residues. Trimming took off 5 bases at V and 0 bases at J, with 12 bases between the two ends. CDR3 DNA sequence: TGCGCCAGCAGGCCGACTAGTTACTCCTACAATGAGCAGTTCTTC. Protein: CASRPTSYSYNEQFF.

This clonotype was found a few times. This chain links TRBV5-1 with TRBJ2-1; 10 bases are a match to TRBD2. This CDR3 has 16 amino acids. Looked up from germline, CDR1 is SGHRS and CDR2 is YFSETQ. The junction had 8 bases not matched to a gene; V was cut back by 0 bases and J by 8 bases. CDR3 DNA: TGCGCCAGCAGCTTGGCCGCGCTAGCGGGAGTTGATGAGCAGTTCTTC. Encoded protein: CASSLAALAGVDEQFF.

This clonotype occurred many times. V gene TRBV7-2 combines with J gene TRBJ1-4; possible D gene TRBD1, 6 bases. This CDR3 has 13 amino acids. Germline loops: CDR1 SGHTA, CDR2 FQGNSA. V lost 5 bases to trimming and J lost 11 bases, with 15 bases between them. The CDR3 nucleotides read TGTGCCAGCAGCCCTCGGGGGGGCGAGAAACTGTTTTTT. Encoded protein: CASSPRGGEKLFF.

The gene calls are TRBV29-1 and TRBJ2-1, with TRBD1 matching 9 bases. This CDR3 has 14 amino acids. The ends lost 3 bases at V and 7 bases at J; junction bases unmatched: 7. Germline V gives CDR1 SQVTM, CDR2 ANQGSEA. CDR3 residues: CSVDTGGVANEQFF. The CDR3 DNA is TGCAGCGTTGATACAGGGGGCGTCGCAAATGAGCAGTTCTTC.

This clonotype was counted between two and nine times. V usage is TRBV29-1 and J usage is TRBJ2-1, with a weak D call TRBD2 (6 bases). Trimming took off 3 bases at V and 0 bases at J, with 15 bases between the two ends. The CDR3 has 16 residues. From germline, CDR1 is SQVTM and CDR2 ANQGSEA. CDR3 sequence reads: CSVDEGLKSSYNEQFF. The CDR3, as DNA: TGCAGCGTTGACGAGGGACTTAAGAGCTCCTACAATGAGCAGTTCTTC.

The chain couples TRBV19 to TRBJ2-7; TRBD2 aligns across 9 bases. V lost 5 bases and J lost 4; bases outside the gene matches: 9. CDR1 is LNHDA, CDR2 SQIVND, per germline (reference sequence). This CDR3 has 15 residues. In nucleotides, the CDR3 is TGTGCCAGTAGTTACGGTTTGGCGGGAGGGTACGAGCAGTACTTC. Amino acids: CASSYGLAGGYEQYF.

This clonotype appeared a few times. The V gene is TRBV6-2 or TRBV6-3, the J gene TRBJ2-1, with TRBD1 as a possible D gene (5 bases). Deletions cut 6 bases from V and 5 bases from J, with 17 bases between. CDR3 size: 15 residues. From germline, CDR1 is MNHEY and CDR2 SVGEGT. CDR3 sequence (DNA): TGTGCCAGCAGCAAGGGGTCCCCCCAGAACAATGAGCAGTTCTTC. This codes for CASSKGSPQNNEQFF.

This clonotype was observed at least ten times. The V call is TRBV5-1, the J call TRBJ1-5; TRBD1 matches at 7 bases. The CDR3 runs 14 residues. J gave up 7 bases and V 5 bases, and 9 bases lay outside the gene matches. Germline assignment: CDR1 SGHRS and CDR2 YFSETQ. The CDR3 coding sequence is TGCGCCAGCAGGGCCACCCAGGGGGGGCAGCCCCAGCATTTT. Translation gives CASRATQGGQPQHF.

The chain uses TRBV29-1 and TRBJ2-1; D tentatively reads TRBD1 or TRBD2 (5 bases each). Germline V lookup: CDR1 SQVTM, CDR2 ANQGSEA. Trimming shortened V by 0 bases and J by 8 bases, and 23 bases separated the two germline ends. The CDR3 has 17 amino acids. The CDR3 DNA follows: TGCAGCGTTGAAGATCCTGAAACAGGCCCCCGAGGGGATGAGCAGTTCTTC. It translates to CSVEDPETGPRGDEQFF.

Here the CDR3 DNA reads TGTGCCACCAGTGATCCCGACAGGGGAGTGAGCACAGATACGCAGTATTTT. It yields the protein CATSDPDRGVSTDTQYF. The rearrangement uses TRBV9 and TRBJ2-3; 8 nucleotides line up with TRBD1. The germline V gene encodes CDR1 SGDLS and CDR2 YYNGEE. Trimming at V came to 9 bases and at J to 0 bases, leaving 15 bases not matched to a gene. CDR3 size: 17 residues. Full variable domain (outside the CDR3, taken from reference TRBV9 and TRBJ2-3): DSGVTQTPKHLITATGQRVTLRCSPRSGDLSVYWYQQSLDQGLQFLIQYYNGEERAKGNILERFSAQQFPDLHSELNLSSLELGDSALYFCATSDPDRGVSTDTQYFGPGTRLTVL.

This clonotype has ten or more counts. The chain is built from TRBV28 and TRBJ2-7, with D possibly being TRBD1 (5 bases). Germline V gene sequence: CDR1 MDHEN, CDR2 SYDVKM. V was pared by 7 bases and J by 1 base, with 14 bases between. This CDR3 has 14 amino acids. Here the CDR3 DNA reads TGTGCCAGCACTACATGGGGCAGGTCCTACGAGCAGTACTTC. This translates into CASTTWGRSYEQYF.

This clonotype occurred many times. This chain uses TRBV10-3 with TRBJ1-6; no firm D call. The CDR3 is 15 residues long. Germline V gene lookup returns CDR1 ENHRY and CDR2 SYGVKD. Trimming removed 2 bases from V and 7 bases from J, with 12 bases in between. CDR3 region: CAISEDAVTNSPLHF. The CDR3 region has the DNA TGTGCCATCAGTGAGGACGCTGTGACGAATTCACCCCTCCACTTT.

In its sample, this clonotype was seen many times. The chain joins TRBV7-8 to TRBJ1-1; perhaps TRBD1 as D (6 bases). Germline V gene sequence: CDR1 SGHVS, CDR2 FQNEAQ. This CDR3 spans 15 amino acids. V was clipped by 2 bases and J by 3 bases, with 13 bases between them. The CDR3 bases are TGTGCCAGCAGCTTAATAGGGGGTCTTTACACTGAAGCTTTCTTT. It yields the protein CASSLIGGLYTEAFF.

This clonotype was seen repeatedly, ten times or more. The rearrangement links TRBV24-1 to TRBJ2-7; tentatively, D is TRBD1 (6 bases). The CDR3 is 12 residues long. Per the germline V gene, CDR1 is KGHDR and CDR2 is SFDVKD. The V and J ends lost 5 bases and 5 bases respectively, with 9 bases between them. This chain's CDR3 is CATSVKGDEQYF. The CDR3 DNA follows: TGTGCCACCAGTGTCAAGGGGGACGAGCAGTACTTC.

J is TRBJ2-1 and V is TRBV24-1, with a possible D match to TRBD1 (5 bases). CDR1 and CDR2 (germline): KGHDR, SFDVKD. Trimming took 5 bases from V and 3 from J, leaving 13 bases between them. The CDR3 totals 15 residues. CDR3 nucleotides: TGTGCCACCAGTGTAGGCAGGGCCCTCTACAATGAGCAGTTCTTC. Translation: CATSVGRALYNEQFF.

In this sample, this clonotype turned up many times. The rearrangement links TRBV4-3 to TRBJ2-7, with 13 positions matching TRBD2. Germline loops: CDR1 LGHNA, CDR2 YSLEER. J lost 3 bases, V lost 4 bases, and 3 bases had no gene match. The CDR3 is made up of 15 amino acids. The DNA for the CDR3 is TGCGCCAGCAGCCCGCGGACTAGCGGGGGCTACGAGCAGTACTTC. The encoded protein is CASSPRTSGGYEQYF.

This clonotype occurred many times. V gene TRBV6-1 combines with J gene TRBJ2-7, with D tentatively TRBD1 or TRBD2 (5 bases each). Per germline, CDR1 MNHNS and CDR2 SASEGT. Trimming left V 5 bases short and J 6 bases short, with 14 bases between. The CDR3 runs 13 residues. CDR3 loop: CASSQATRGEQYF. In nucleotides, the CDR3 is TGTGCCAGCAGTCAGGCCACTAGGGGCGAGCAGTACTTC.